This passage covers 5 T cell receptor beta chains from one sample sequenced in a study of blood T cell repertoires in COVID-19. TCRdb's copy holds only in-frame clones and misses some; the assay was immunoSEQ multiplex PCR. Of about 200,000 clones in the sample, roughly four fifths were seen once. The material sequenced was PBMCs or T cells enriched from blood (not recorded which). The receptors come from a man between 35 and 55 years old who had recovered from COVID-19.

The chain is built from TRBV2 and TRBJ2-4; D possibly corresponds to TRBD1 (6 bases). Trimming took 3 bases from V and 0 from J, leaving 12 bases between them. CDR1 is SNHLY and CDR2 is FYNNEI in the germline V gene. The CDR3 consists of 16 residues. The CDR3 protein is CASSDRTALAKNIQYF. As DNA, the CDR3 is TGTGCCAGCAGTGATAGGACAGCCCTAGCCAAAAACATTCAGTACTTC.

V usage is TRBV7-2 and J usage is TRBJ2-7, with TRBD2 identical over 9 bases. The length of the CDR3 is 14 residues. The germline CDR1 and CDR2 sequences are SGHTA and FQGNSA. V lost 5 bases and J lost 4; bases outside the gene matches: 6. CDR3 sequence: CASSPSGGPYEQYF. The CDR3 nucleotides read TGTGCCAGCAGCCCCAGCGGGGGGCCTTACGAGCAGTACTTC.

The chain combines TRBV19 with TRBJ2-3, with D hard to call. The CDR3 is made up of 14 amino acids. V was clipped by 3 bases and J by 4 bases, with 11 bases between them. Germline V lookup: CDR1 LNHDA, CDR2 SQIVND (reference sequence). This chain's CDR3 is CASSMSTNSDTQYF. The CDR3 DNA reads TGTGCCAGTAGTATGTCTACGAACTCAGATACGCAGTATTTT. Full variable domain (remainder filled in from reference TRBV19 and TRBJ2-3): DGGITQSPKYLFRKEGQNVTLSCEQNLNHDAMYWYRQDPGQGLRLIYYSQIVNDFQKGDIAEGYSVSREKKESFPLTVTSAQKNPTAFYLCASSMSTNSDTQYFGPGTRLTVL.

J is TRBJ1-6 and V is TRBV6-1; no reliable D call. This CDR3 contains 15 residues. Trimming removed 6 bases from V and 4 bases from J, with 13 bases in between. Germline CDR1 MNHNS, CDR2 SASEGT. In nucleotides, the CDR3 is TGTGCCAGCAGCGAGGGAGGGAAATATAATTCACCCCTCCACTTT. This codes for CASSEGGKYNSPLHF.

V is TRBV2 and J is TRBJ1-5; D is possibly TRBD1 (5 bases). The CDR3 covers 13 residues. CDR1 is SNHLY and CDR2 is FYNNEI in the germline V gene. The V and J ends lost 7 bases and 4 bases respectively, with 11 bases between them. This chain's CDR3 is CASTPGLNQPQHF. The CDR3 DNA reads TGTGCCAGCACCCCAGGGTTGAATCAGCCCCAGCATTTT.